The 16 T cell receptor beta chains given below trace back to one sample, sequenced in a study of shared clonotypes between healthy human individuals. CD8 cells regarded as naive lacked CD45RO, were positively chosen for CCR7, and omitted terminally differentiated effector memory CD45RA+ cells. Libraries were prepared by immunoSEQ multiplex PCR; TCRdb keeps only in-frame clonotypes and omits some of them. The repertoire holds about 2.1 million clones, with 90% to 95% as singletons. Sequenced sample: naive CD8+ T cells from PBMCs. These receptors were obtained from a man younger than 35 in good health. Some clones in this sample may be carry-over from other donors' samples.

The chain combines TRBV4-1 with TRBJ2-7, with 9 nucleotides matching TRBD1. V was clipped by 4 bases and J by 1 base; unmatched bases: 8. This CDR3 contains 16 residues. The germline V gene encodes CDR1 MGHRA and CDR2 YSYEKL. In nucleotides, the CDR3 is TGCGCCAGCAGCCGGGAGCGGGACAGGGATTCCTACGAGCAGTACTTC. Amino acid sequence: CASSRERDRDSYEQYF.

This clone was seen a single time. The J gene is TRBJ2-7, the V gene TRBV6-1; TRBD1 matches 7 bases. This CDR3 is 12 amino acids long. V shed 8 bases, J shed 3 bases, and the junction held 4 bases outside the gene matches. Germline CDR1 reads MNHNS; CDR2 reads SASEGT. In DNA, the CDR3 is TGTGCCAGCTCGGACAGGCTCTACGAGCAGTACTTC. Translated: CASSDRLYEQYF.

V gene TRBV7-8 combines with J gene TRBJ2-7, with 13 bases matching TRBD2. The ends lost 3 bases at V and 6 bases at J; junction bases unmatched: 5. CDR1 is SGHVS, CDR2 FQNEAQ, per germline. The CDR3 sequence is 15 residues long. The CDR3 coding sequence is TGTGCCAGCAGCTTCGGACTAGCGGGGGCCTCCGAGCAGTACTTC. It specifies CASSFGLAGASEQYF. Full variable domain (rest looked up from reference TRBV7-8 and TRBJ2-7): GAGVSQSPRYKVAKRGQDVALRCDPISGHVSLFWYQQALGQGPEFLTYFQNEAQLDKSGLPSDRFFAERPEGSVSTLKIQRTQQEDSAVYLCASSFGLAGASEQYFGPGTRLTVT.

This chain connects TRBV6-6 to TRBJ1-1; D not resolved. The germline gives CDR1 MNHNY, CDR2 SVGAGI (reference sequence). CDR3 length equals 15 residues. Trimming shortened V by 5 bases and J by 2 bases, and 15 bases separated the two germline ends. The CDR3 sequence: CASSPLSVRNTEAFF. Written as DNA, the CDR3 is TGTGCCAGCAGTCCTCTGTCGGTCAGAAACACTGAAGCTTTCTTT.

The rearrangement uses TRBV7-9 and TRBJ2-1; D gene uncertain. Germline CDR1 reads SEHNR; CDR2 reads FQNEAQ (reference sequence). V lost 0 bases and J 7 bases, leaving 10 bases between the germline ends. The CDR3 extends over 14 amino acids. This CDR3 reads CASSLAVPANEQFF. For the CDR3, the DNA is TGTGCCAGCAGCTTAGCAGTCCCTGCGAATGAGCAGTTCTTC. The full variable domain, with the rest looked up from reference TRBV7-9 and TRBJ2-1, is DTGVSQNPRHKITKRGQNVTFRCDPISEHNRLYWYRQTLGQGPEFLTYFQNEAQLEKSRLLSDRFSAERPKGSFSTLEIQRTEQGDSAMYLCASSLAVPANEQFFGPGTRLTVL.

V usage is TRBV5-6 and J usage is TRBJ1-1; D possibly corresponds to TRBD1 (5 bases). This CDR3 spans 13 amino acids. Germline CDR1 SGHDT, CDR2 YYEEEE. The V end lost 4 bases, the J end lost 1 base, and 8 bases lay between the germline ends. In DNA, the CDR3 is TGTGCCAGCAGCGATGGGACGAACACTGAAGCTTTCTTT. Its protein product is CASSDGTNTEAFF.

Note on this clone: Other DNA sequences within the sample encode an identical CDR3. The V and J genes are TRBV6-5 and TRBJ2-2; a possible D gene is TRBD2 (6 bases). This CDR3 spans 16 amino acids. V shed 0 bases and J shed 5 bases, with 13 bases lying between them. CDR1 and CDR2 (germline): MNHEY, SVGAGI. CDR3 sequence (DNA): TGTGCCAGCAGTTACTCTTGGGGGGAGCGGACCGGGGAGCTGTTTTTT. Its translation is CASSYSWGERTGELFF.

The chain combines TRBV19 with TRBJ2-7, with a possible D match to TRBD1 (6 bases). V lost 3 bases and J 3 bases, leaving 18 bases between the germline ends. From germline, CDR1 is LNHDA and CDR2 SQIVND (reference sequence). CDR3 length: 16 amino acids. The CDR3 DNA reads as TGTGCCAGTAGTATTGGCCCCCTCCGGGACATCTACGAGCAGTACTTC. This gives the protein CASSIGPLRDIYEQYF. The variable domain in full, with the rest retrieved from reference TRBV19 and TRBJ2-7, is DGGITQSPKYLFRKEGQNVTLSCEQNLNHDAMYWYRQDPGQGLRLIYYSQIVNDFQKGDIAEGYSVSREKKESFPLTVTSAQKNPTAFYLCASSIGPLRDIYEQYFGPGTRLTVT.

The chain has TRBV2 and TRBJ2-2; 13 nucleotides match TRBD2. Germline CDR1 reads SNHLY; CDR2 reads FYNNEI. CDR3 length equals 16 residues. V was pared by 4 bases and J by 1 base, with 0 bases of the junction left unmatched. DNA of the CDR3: TGTGCCAGCAGTGGGACTAGCGGGGGGAACACCGGGGAGCTGTTTTTT. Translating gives CASSGTSGGNTGELFF.

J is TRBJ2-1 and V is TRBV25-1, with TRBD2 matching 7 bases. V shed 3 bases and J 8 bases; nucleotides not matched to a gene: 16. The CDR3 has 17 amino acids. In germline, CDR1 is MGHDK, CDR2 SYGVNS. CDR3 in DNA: TGTGCCAGCAGTGACCCCGTGGGGCACGGGAGGTACGATGAGCAGTTCTTC. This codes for CASSDPVGHGRYDEQFF.

In DNA form, the CDR3 reads TGTGCCAGCAGCTTGGAACTAGCGGGAACTACAGATACGCAGTATTTT. It codes for CASSLELAGTTDTQYF. The rearrangement joins TRBV5-6 to TRBJ2-3, with 10 positions matching TRBD2. CDR1 and CDR2 from the germline V gene are SGHDT and YYEEEE. The CDR3 runs to 16 residues. V shed 0 bases, J shed 3 bases, and the junction held 4 bases outside the gene matches.

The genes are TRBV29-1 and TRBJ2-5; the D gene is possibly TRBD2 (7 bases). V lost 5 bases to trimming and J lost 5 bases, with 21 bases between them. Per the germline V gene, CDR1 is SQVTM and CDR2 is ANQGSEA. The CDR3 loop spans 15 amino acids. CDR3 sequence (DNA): TGCAGCGTTAAGGGACGGGGGGCCCGGGAGGAGACCCAGTACTTC. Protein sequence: CSVKGRGAREETQYF.

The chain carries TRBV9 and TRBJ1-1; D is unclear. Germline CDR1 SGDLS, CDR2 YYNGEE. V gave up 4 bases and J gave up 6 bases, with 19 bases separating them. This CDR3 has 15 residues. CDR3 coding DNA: TGTGCCAGCAGCCCCAGATTAGTCCCCGCTGCTGAAGCTTTCTTT. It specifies CASSPRLVPAAEAFF.

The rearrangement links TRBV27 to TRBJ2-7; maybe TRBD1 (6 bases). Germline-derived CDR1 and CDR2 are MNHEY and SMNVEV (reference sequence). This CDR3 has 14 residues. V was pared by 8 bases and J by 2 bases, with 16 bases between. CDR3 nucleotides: TGTGCCAGCGCTCCCCGGGACAAACCCTACGAGCAGTACTTC. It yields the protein CASAPRDKPYEQYF.

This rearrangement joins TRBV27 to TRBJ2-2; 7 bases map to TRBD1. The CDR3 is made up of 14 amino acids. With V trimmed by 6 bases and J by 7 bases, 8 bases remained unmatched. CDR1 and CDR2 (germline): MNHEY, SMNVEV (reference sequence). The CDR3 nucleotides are TGTGCCAGCAGACGCAGGGGGTATGACGGGGAGCTGTTTTTT. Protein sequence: CASRRRGYDGELFF.

Here the CDR3 DNA reads TGTGCCAGCAGCTTCCGAGGGAGTCAGCCCCAGCATTTT. Amino acids: CASSFRGSQPQHF. The chain has TRBV13 and TRBJ1-5; D is ambiguous. From germline, CDR1 is PRHDT and CDR2 FYEKMQ (reference sequence). Trimming took off 3 bases at V and 6 bases at J, with 9 bases between the two ends. The CDR3 length is 13 residues.